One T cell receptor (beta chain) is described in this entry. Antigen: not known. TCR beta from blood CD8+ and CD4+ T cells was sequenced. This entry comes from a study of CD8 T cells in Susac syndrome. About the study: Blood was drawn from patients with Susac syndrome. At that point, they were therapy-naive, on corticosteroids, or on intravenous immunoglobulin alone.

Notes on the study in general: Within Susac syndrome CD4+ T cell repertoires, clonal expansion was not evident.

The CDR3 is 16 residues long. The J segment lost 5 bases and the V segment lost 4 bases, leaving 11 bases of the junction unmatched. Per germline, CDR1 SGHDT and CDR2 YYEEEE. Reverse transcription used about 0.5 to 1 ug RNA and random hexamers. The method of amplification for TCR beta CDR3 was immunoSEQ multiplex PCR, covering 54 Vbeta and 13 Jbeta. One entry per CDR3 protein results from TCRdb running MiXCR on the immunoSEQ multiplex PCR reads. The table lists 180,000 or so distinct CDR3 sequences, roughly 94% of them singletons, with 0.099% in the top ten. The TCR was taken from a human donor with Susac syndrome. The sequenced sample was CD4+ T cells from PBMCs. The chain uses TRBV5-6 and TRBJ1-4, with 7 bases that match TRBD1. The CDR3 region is CASSTGQARNNEKLFF. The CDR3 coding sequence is TGTGCCAGCAGCACCGGACAGGCCCGGAACAATGAAAAACTGTTTTTT.